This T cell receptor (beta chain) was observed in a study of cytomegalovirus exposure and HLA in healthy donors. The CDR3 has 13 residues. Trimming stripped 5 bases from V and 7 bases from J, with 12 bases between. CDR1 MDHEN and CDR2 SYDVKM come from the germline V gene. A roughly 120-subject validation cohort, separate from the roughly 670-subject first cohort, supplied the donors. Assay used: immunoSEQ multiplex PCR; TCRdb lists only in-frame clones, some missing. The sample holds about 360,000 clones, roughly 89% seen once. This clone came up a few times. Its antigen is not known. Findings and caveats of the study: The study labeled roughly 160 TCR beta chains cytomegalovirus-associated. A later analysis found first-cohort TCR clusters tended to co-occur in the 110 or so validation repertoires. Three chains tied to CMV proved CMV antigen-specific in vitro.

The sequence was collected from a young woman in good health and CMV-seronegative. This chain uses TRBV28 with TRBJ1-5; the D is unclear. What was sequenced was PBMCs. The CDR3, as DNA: TGTGCCAGCAGTACCCACCTGAGCCAGCCCCAGCATTTT. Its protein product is CASSTHLSQPQHF.